This T cell receptor beta chain was found in a study of PD-1 blockade in classical Hodgkin lymphoma. Study details: Every 2 weeks, patients had 3 mg/kg nivolumab intravenously.

Study findings and constraints: Reports indicated that newly diagnosed patients had lower baseline TCR diversity than healthy donors did. At C4D1, TCR diversity had climbed significantly for CD4+ cells, though not for CD8+ cells.

CDR3 size: 18 residues. The V gene's germline CDR1 is MDHEN and CDR2 SYDVKM. With 1 base clipped from V and 3 bases from J, the junction kept 11 bases outside the gene matches. This clone was found once. The antigen remains undetermined. Stated time point: cycle 4 day 1 (C4D1), after five to seven weeks of nivolumab. All patients experienced relapse after autologous stem cell transplantation, and brentuximab vedotin exposure was variable. The assay was immunoSEQ multiplex PCR, and TCRdb's table has in-frame clones only and misses some. This repertoire shows about 41,000 clones, approximately 70% found once; its top ten account for over 2%.

Sequencing was performed on peripheral blood mononuclear cells (PBMCs), taken before the fourth cycle of nivolumab. The receptor was derived from a human donor with classical Hodgkin lymphoma. This chain uses TRBV28 with TRBJ1-5; 8 nucleotides line up with TRBD1. CDR3 sequence (DNA): TGTGCCAGCAGTTTATACGCTTTGACAGGGGAGGCCAATCAGCCCCAGCATTTT. The encoded protein is CASSLYALTGEANQPQHF.